A single T cell receptor beta chain is shown here with its context. As yet, its antigen is unknown. In the same sample, other DNA sequences code for this CDR3. Each cell subset's genomic DNA was divided evenly among several immunoSEQ plates. Clones were read by immunoSEQ multiplex PCR, and TCRdb kept only the in-frame ones, dropping some. This sample has about 1 million clones, with about 75% found just once. There were no recent acute infections or vaccinations among the donors, who were healthy HIV-negative adults. Naive CD4+ cells were CD45RA-selected; the remaining cells were memory. This entry comes from a study of shared clonotypes between healthy human individuals. Points from the study as a whole: Compared with clonotypes that all four donors shared, non-shared clonotypes had lower generation probabilities.

The V end lost 3 bases, the J end lost 5 bases, and 10 bases lay between the germline ends. This CDR3 has 13 residues. Germline V gives CDR1 SEHNR, CDR2 FQNEAQ (reference sequence). The sequenced sample consisted of memory CD4+ T cells sorted from blood. Noted subset: CD45RA-negative fraction. This clonotype originated in a man between 18 and 35 years old in good health. The rearrangement joins TRBV7-9 to TRBJ1-1; D might be TRBD1 (5 bases). The CDR3 protein is CASSFGGDTEAFF. CDR3 bases: TGTGCCAGCAGCTTTGGGGGTGATACTGAAGCTTTCTTT.